The entry below gives a single TCR beta chain sequence along with its context. Original data processing: The assay estimated nucleated cells by amplifying reference gene primers. TCRdb's table, derived via immunoSEQ multiplex PCR, lists solely in-frame clones and lacks some. That table supplies the V and J calls and clone size; D and trimming were determined from the DNA. The sample has about 190,000 clones; more than 70% are singletons. Trimming removed 2 bases from V and 3 bases from J; junction bases left unmatched: 5. This CDR3 spans 16 amino acids. From germline, CDR1 is SGHRS and CDR2 YFSETQ. The source of the sample is a study of blood T cell repertoires in COVID-19. Study-wide context: Italy, Spain and the United States were the sources of the convalescent and acute COVID-19 samples. From T cells, B-cell-depleted T cells, or PBMCs came the material, which was cDNA or gDNA.

This TCR derives from a woman aged 40 to 49 who had recovered from COVID-19. The V call is TRBV5-1, the J call TRBJ2-3; 11 nucleotides line up with TRBD1. Sequenced sample: peripheral blood. The CDR3 sequence: CASSFNGDRGTDTQYF. For the CDR3, the DNA is TGCGCCAGCAGCTTTAACGGGGACAGGGGGACAGATACGCAGTATTTT.